These 5 T cell receptor beta chains share one sample of origin, sequenced in a study of shared clonotypes between healthy human individuals. The assay was immunoSEQ multiplex PCR, and TCRdb's table has in-frame clones only and misses some. The sample yields about a million clones, around 77% seen once. The specimen was memory CD4+ T cells from PBMCs. Subset denoted: CD45RA-negative fraction. The origin of the receptors is a man aged 18 to 30 in good health. Some clones in this sample may be carry-over from other donors' samples.

This rearrangement joins TRBV6-5 to TRBJ2-7; 12 bases are a match to TRBD2. CDR1 MNHEY and CDR2 SVGAGI come from the germline V gene. With V trimmed by 4 bases and J by 2 bases, 3 bases remained unmatched. This CDR3 region has 15 residues. The CDR3 sequence is CASSSLAGGTYEQYF. The CDR3 region has the DNA TGTGCCAGCAGTTCACTAGCGGGAGGAACCTACGAGCAGTACTTC.

On this clone: Different DNA sequences within this sample yield the same CDR3. V usage is TRBV7-9 and J usage is TRBJ2-5; 7 bases are shared with TRBD2. This CDR3 comprises 14 residues. The germline V gene has CDR1 SEHNR and CDR2 FQNEAQ (reference sequence). The junction had 3 bases not matched to a gene; V was cut back by 1 base and J by 4 bases. DNA for the CDR3: TGTGCCAGCAGCTTAGGCGGGAGTGGAGAGACCCAGTACTTC. It yields the protein CASSLGGSGETQYF.

This sequence joins TRBV29-1 and TRBJ2-5; the match to TRBD1 covers 7 bases. The V gene's germline CDR1 is SQVTM and CDR2 ANQGSEA. This CDR3 has 13 amino acids. J was trimmed by 1 base and V by 6 bases; bases with no gene match: 5. The CDR3 region has the DNA TGCAGCGTCGAAAGGGACAGCCAAGAGACCCAGTACTTC. Protein sequence: CSVERDSQETQYF.

V usage is TRBV6-6 and J usage is TRBJ2-1; TRBD2 matches at 8 bases. J gave up 8 bases and V 6 bases, and 9 bases lay outside the gene matches. Germline CDR1 is MNHNY and CDR2 is SVGAGI (reference sequence). The length of the CDR3 is 14 residues. The DNA of the CDR3 is TGTGCCAGCAGAACGGAGCGGGAGATTGATGAGCAGTTCTTC. Translated: CASRTEREIDEQFF.

The chain is built from TRBV6-5 and TRBJ2-1; 7 bases are a match to TRBD1. Looked up from germline, CDR1 is MNHEY and CDR2 is SVGAGI. V gave up 2 bases and J gave up 3 bases; unmatched junction bases: 4. This CDR3 spans 15 amino acids. CDR3 nucleotides: TGTGCCAGCAGTTACGACCGGGACAGCTACAATGAGCAGTTCTTC. The encoded protein is CASSYDRDSYNEQFF.